Sequencing of this T cell receptor beta chain was carried out in a study of T-cell reconstitution after alpha-beta-depleted transplantation in children (dated by TCRdb to between 2015 and 2016). Regarding the study in general: The study quantitatively tracked T-cell immune reconstitution after TCRalphabeta/CD19-depleted allogeneic hematopoietic cell transplantation in children using TCR repertoire profiling.

The CDR3 runs 13 residues from the cysteine to the phenylalanine. The sequence is cut down to CDR3 DNA, 39 bases in frame from base 1. CDR1 and CDR2 are drawn from the germline V gene (reference sequence): DFQATT, SNEGSKA. V is clipped by 1 base and J by 6 bases, and the sequence between their germline boundaries is 13 bases long. Library preparation used PCR. Sequencing relied on an Illumina HiSeq 2500. Molecular barcoding was employed in the preparation of TCR libraries, with unique molecular identifiers being used to normalize TCRbeta repertoire quantification. TCRdb ran its own pipeline on the public reads, namely fastp trimming at Q25 and MiXCR clone calling, and kept in-frame beta chains. Each CDR3 protein appears once, grouped with its most common genes and DNA. The sample includes hundreds of thousands of distinct CDR3 sequences, with around a sixth observed a single time. 1.1% of the sample belongs to the ten largest clones.

This clonotype appeared many times. What this receptor recognizes is not known. Base qualities are not recorded, but no much larger clone differs from it by a single base. The receptor's source is a human donor who donated a stem cell graft to a child with acute myeloid leukemia. The chain is assembled from TRBV20-1 and TRBJ2-7; the D gene cannot be resolved reliably. Source: PBMCs from the stem cell graft donor, taken from the stem cell graft. This receptor has the CDR3 CSARAPTFFEQYF. The bases read TGCAGTGCTAGAGCCCCCACATTTTTCGAGCAGTACTTC.